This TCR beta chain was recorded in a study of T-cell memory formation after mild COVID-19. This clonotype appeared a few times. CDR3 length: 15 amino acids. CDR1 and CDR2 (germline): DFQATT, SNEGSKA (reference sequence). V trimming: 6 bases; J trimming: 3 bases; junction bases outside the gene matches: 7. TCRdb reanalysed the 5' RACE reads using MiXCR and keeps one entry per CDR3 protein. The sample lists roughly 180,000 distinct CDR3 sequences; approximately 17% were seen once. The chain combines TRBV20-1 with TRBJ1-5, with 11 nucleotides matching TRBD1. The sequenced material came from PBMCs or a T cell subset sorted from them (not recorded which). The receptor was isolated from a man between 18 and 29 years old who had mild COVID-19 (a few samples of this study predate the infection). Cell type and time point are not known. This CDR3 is CSAVRTGGFNQPQHF. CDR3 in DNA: TGCAGTGCCGTACGGACAGGGGGCTTCAATCAGCCCCAGCATTTT.